Listed here are 23 T cell receptor beta chains from one sample, sequenced in a study of T cells in Graves' hyperthyroidism and ophthalmopathy. RNA transcripts were the template for amplifying TCR beta CDR3 regions. With the HTBI primer set, the TCR CDR3 went through a first round of RT-PCR. TCRdb reprocessed the multiplex PCR reads with MiXCR, giving one entry per CDR3 protein. This table holds roughly 400,000 distinct CDR3 sequences, 25% found once. Sequencing was done on a sample of blood. The receptors come from a man aged 50 to 59 with Graves' hyperthyroidism.

V gene TRBV10-2 combines with J gene TRBJ2-7; D not resolved. Germline V gene sequence: CDR1 WSHSY, CDR2 SAAADI. CDR3 length: 11 residues. The V and J ends lost 5 bases and 5 bases respectively, with 7 bases between them. CDR3 in amino acids: CASSMVDEQYF. DNA of the CDR3: TGCGCCAGCAGTATGGTCGACGAGCAGTACTTC.

This clonotype was seen only a few times. This chain joins TRBV3-1 and TRBJ1-4; the match to TRBD1 covers 7 bases. The V and J ends lost 6 bases and 7 bases, in that order; junction bases with no gene match: 8. CDR3 size: 14 residues. The germline V gene has CDR1 LGHDT and CDR2 YNNKEL (reference sequence). The CDR3 DNA reads as TGTGCCAGCAGGCGCGGGACAGCGGGTGAAAAACTGTTTTTT. Protein product: CASRRGTAGEKLFF.

This clonotype occurred many times. J is TRBJ2-1 and V is TRBV12-3 or TRBV12-4; D ambiguous. Trimming left V 6 bases short and J 6 bases short, with 12 bases between. The CDR3 extends over 13 amino acids. CDR3 sequence: CASSLLRANEQFF. As DNA, the CDR3 is TGTGCCAGCAGCCTTCTTAGAGCCAATGAGCAGTTCTTC.

This clonotype was seen a handful of times. This chain uses TRBV4-2 with TRBJ2-2; 9 bases match TRBD2. The length of the CDR3 is 16 residues. V was clipped by 3 bases and J by 1 base; unmatched bases: 3. Germline V gene data show CDR1 as LGHNA and CDR2 as YNFKEQ. The CDR3 here is CASSQISGRNTGELFF. In nucleotides, the CDR3 is TGTGCCAGCAGCCAGATTAGCGGGAGGAACACCGGGGAGCTGTTTTTT.

The rearrangement uses TRBV7-6 and TRBJ1-4; 7 bases match TRBD1. The junction had 5 bases not matched to a gene; V was cut back by 5 bases and J by 5 bases. The CDR3 spans 14 residues. Germline CDR1 is SGHVS and CDR2 is FNYEAQ. The chain's CDR3 is CASSEDRENEKLFF. The DNA for the CDR3 is TGTGCCAGCAGCGAAGACAGGGAAAATGAAAAACTGTTTTTT.

CDR3 in DNA: TGCGCCAGCAGATTGACAGGAGAAGAGCAGTACTTC. This translates into CASRLTGEEQYF. The chain uses TRBV10-1 and TRBJ2-7, with D maybe TRBD1 (6 bases). V lost 6 bases to trimming and J lost 7 bases, with 13 bases between them. Germline V lookup: CDR1 WNHNN, CDR2 SYGVQD (reference sequence). The CDR3 totals 12 residues.

The chain is built from TRBV6-5 and TRBJ2-4; possible D gene TRBD1, 5 bases. The CDR3 consists of 16 residues. The V end was cut by 2 bases, the J end by 3 bases, with 14 bases between. Looked up from germline, CDR1 is MNHEY and CDR2 is SVGAGI. This CDR3 reads CASSYGADKGKNIQYF. The CDR3 DNA is TGTGCCAGCAGTTACGGGGCCGATAAGGGCAAAAACATTCAGTACTTC.

The CDR3 is CASTTTGGGEQYF. The DNA for the CDR3 is TGTGCCAGTACCACAACAGGGGGCGGCGAGCAGTACTTC. The V gene is TRBV19, the J gene TRBJ2-7; 9 bases line up with TRBD1. The CDR3 loop spans 13 amino acids. V gave up 7 bases and J gave up 6 bases; unmatched junction bases: 7. Germline V gives CDR1 LNHDA, CDR2 SQIVND (reference sequence).

J is TRBJ1-2 and V is TRBV6-1; TRBD1 might be the D (5 bases). This CDR3 contains 14 residues. V was clipped by 5 bases and J by 7 bases, with 17 bases between them. CDR1 MNHNS and CDR2 SASEGT come from the germline V gene. DNA of the CDR3: TGTGCCAGCAGTCCCCAGGGACCCCCGACTGGCTACACCTTC. Translated: CASSPQGPPTGYTF.

This clonotype showed up just a few times. The V gene is TRBV30, the J gene TRBJ2-5, with D possibly being TRBD2 (5 bases). This CDR3 has 13 residues. CDR1 GTSNPN and CDR2 SVGIG come from the germline V gene (reference sequence). Trimming cost V 2 bases and J 2 bases, with 9 bases left between them. CDR3 region: CAWSLGGQETQYF. The CDR3 nucleotides read TGTGCCTGGAGTCTCGGAGGTCAAGAGACCCAGTACTTC.

This clonotype was counted at least ten times. V gene TRBV2 combines with J gene TRBJ2-1; 7 nucleotides agree with TRBD2. This CDR3 spans 14 amino acids. CDR1 and CDR2 (germline): SNHLY, FYNNEI. J gave up 4 bases and V 2 bases, and 2 bases lay outside the gene matches. CDR3 amino acids: CASSERTSYNEQFF. CDR3 nucleotide sequence: TGTGCCAGCAGTGAAAGGACTAGTTACAATGAGCAGTTCTTC.

In the case of this clonotype: This CDR3 fails to terminate in the conserved phenylalanine or tryptophan, so it likely reflects a read error. This chain joins TRBV20-1 and TRBJ1-1; perhaps TRBD1 as D (5 bases). V was pared by 6 bases and J by 0 bases, with 11 bases between. Germline V lookup: CDR1 DFQATT, CDR2 SNEGSKA (reference sequence). The CDR3 contains 13 residues. The CDR3 nucleotides are TGCAGTGCAGGGACTGAGATGAACACTGAAGCTTTCTTG. Its protein is CSAGTEMNTEAFL.

Of note for this clonotype: Mismatch with germline at one junction end may stem from a read error. The V call is TRBV24-1, the J call TRBJ2-1; D possibly corresponds to TRBD1 (5 bases). This CDR3 contains 14 residues. Germline CDR1 reads KGHDR; CDR2 reads SFDVKD. CDR3 nucleotides: TGTGCCGCCAGTGATAAAGGGGCGAGCAATGAGCAGTTCTTC. This encodes CAASDKGASNEQFF.

This clonotype was detected only a few times. This chain joins TRBV20-1 and TRBJ2-7; no clear D. The CDR3 runs to 12 residues. V lost 6 bases, J lost 0 bases, and 9 bases lay in between. Germline values: CDR1 DFQATT, CDR2 SNEGSKA (reference sequence). CDR3 in amino acids: CSATRSSYEQYF. CDR3 in DNA: TGCAGTGCGACGCGGAGCTCCTACGAGCAGTACTTC.

This clonotype was observed a handful of times. This rearrangement joins TRBV15 to TRBJ1-1; maybe TRBD1 (6 bases). The CDR3 spans 15 residues. Germline V gene data show CDR1 as LNHNV and CDR2 as YYDKDF (reference sequence). Trimming cost V 0 bases and J 1 base, with 9 bases left between them. The CDR3 DNA is TGTGCCACCAGCAGAGACCGGGGGCCGAACACTGAAGCTTTCTTT. Translated: CATSRDRGPNTEAFF.

The rearrangement uses TRBV20-1 and TRBJ1-1; the match to TRBD1 covers 7 bases. CDR1 and CDR2 (germline): DFQATT, SNEGSKA (reference sequence). V lost 4 bases, J lost 6 bases, and 8 bases stayed unmatched. There are 13 residues in the CDR3. Written as DNA, the CDR3 is TGCAGTGCTACCCACAGGGGAGGGTCTGAAGCTTTCTTT. As protein: CSATHRGGSEAFF.

The V call is TRBV10-3, the J call TRBJ2-2, with D unclear. This CDR3 contains 14 residues. V dropped 3 bases and J dropped 6 bases, with 11 bases sitting between them. Germline V gives CDR1 ENHRY, CDR2 SYGVKD. Here the CDR3 reads CAISDLGEAGELFF. The CDR3 DNA reads as TGTGCCATCAGTGATTTAGGTGAAGCCGGGGAGCTGTTTTTT.

As to this clonotype: The junction departs from germline at one end; a sequencing error may be responsible. The V and J genes are TRBV2 and TRBJ2-6; possibly TRBD2 for D (6 bases). Germline-derived CDR1 and CDR2 are SNHLY and FYNNEI. This CDR3 contains 16 residues. The DNA for the CDR3 is TGTGCCAGCGGTGATACGTGGGGGGCTGGGGCCAACGTCCTGACTTTC. Amino acids: CASGDTWGAGANVLTF.

The J gene is TRBJ2-1, the V gene TRBV6-1, with 10 bases aligning to TRBD2. This CDR3 has 16 residues. CDR1 and CDR2 (germline): MNHNS, SASEGT. The J segment lost 2 bases and the V segment lost 4 bases, leaving 5 bases of the junction unmatched. The CDR3 bases are TGTGCCAGCAGTGCTAGCGGGAGCGCCGCCTACAATGAGCAGTTCTTC. This encodes CASSASGSAAYNEQFF.

At least ten counts were recorded for this clonotype. The genes are TRBV2 and TRBJ2-3, with D unresolved. Germline lookup yields CDR1 SNHLY and CDR2 FYNNEI. V gave up 7 bases and J gave up 6 bases, with 8 bases separating them. CDR3 size: 11 residues. The CDR3 reads CASMGLDTQYF. CDR3 DNA sequence: TGTGCCAGCATGGGGTTGGATACGCAGTATTTT.

The rearrangement links TRBV29-1 to TRBJ2-1; TRBD2 is a possible D gene (5 bases). Trimming removed 5 bases at V and 11 bases at J, with 10 bases between. The germline CDR1 and CDR2 sequences are SQVTM and ANQGSEA. The length of the CDR3 is 10 residues. The CDR3: CSVHEGKQFF. For the CDR3, the DNA is TGCAGCGTTCACGAGGGAAAGCAGTTCTTC.

This clonotype was observed a handful of times. This chain connects TRBV5-6 to TRBJ2-7; D is undetermined. This CDR3 comprises 13 residues. With 4 bases removed from V and 4 bases from J, the gap between germline ends came to 12 bases. Germline V gives CDR1 SGHDT, CDR2 YYEEEE. CDR3: CASSGRLGYEQYF. CDR3 sequence (DNA): TGTGCCAGCAGCGGCCGCTTGGGGTACGAGCAGTACTTC.

The genes are TRBV6-2 or TRBV6-3 and TRBJ1-2, with unresolved D. V was trimmed by 0 bases and J by 0 bases, leaving 11 bases between them. The CDR3 sequence is 16 residues long. Germline V gene data show CDR1 as MNHEY and CDR2 as SVGEGT. CDR3 nucleotide sequence: TGTGCCAGCAGTTACTCGAAGGGCCAGGCTAACTATGGCTACACCTTC. Encoded protein: CASSYSKGQANYGYTF.